The clone carrying this T cell receptor beta chain was detected only once. Its antigen is as yet unknown. The data are from a study of PD-1 blockade in classical Hodgkin lymphoma. Clones were read by immunoSEQ multiplex PCR, and TCRdb kept only the in-frame ones, dropping some. The top ten clones hold roughly 8% of a sample with 20,000 to 30,000 clones, around 80% of them seen once. General observations from the study: Repertoire differences lack defined causes, possibly disease activity or prior therapy.

Every patient was affected by relapse after autologous stem cell transplantation, while exposure to brentuximab vedotin was not uniform. V lost 0 bases and J lost 3, with 9 bases in between. This CDR3 comprises 14 residues. Germline values: CDR1 SEHNR, CDR2 FQNEAQ (reference sequence). The sample here was peripheral blood mononuclear cells (PBMCs), taken before the second cycle of nivolumab. The rearrangement uses TRBV7-9 and TRBJ2-7, with D perhaps given as TRBD1 or TRBD2 (5 bases each). The source of this sequence is a human donor with classical Hodgkin lymphoma. The CDR3 reads CASSLAGTFYEQYF. The CDR3 coding sequence is TGTGCCAGCAGCTTAGCGGGGACCTTCTACGAGCAGTACTTC.